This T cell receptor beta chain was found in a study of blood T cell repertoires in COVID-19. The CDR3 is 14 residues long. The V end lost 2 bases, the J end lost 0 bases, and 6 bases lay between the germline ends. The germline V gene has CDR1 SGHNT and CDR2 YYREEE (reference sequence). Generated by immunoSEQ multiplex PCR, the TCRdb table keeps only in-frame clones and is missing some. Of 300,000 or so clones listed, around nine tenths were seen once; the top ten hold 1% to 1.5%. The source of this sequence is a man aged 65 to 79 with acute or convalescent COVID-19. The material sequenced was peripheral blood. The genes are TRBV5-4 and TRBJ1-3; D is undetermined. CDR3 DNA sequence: TGTGCCAGCAGCTTCCCAGGCTCTGGAAACACCATATATTTT. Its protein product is CASSFPGSGNTIYF.